Each of the 30 T cell receptor beta chains below was sequenced from the same sample in a study of CD8 T cells in ankylosing spondylitis. Each CDR3 protein is one row after TCRdb ran MiXCR on the 5' RACE reads. This sample carries roughly 130,000 distinct CDR3 sequences, roughly 9% of them seen once, and the ten largest clones take about 3.6%. Material: blood, either unsorted or a sorted T cell fraction (not recorded which). All receptors come from a male donor with ankylosing spondylitis or in good health (not recorded which).

This clonotype was counted at least ten times. V is TRBV20-1 and J is TRBJ1-1; D uncertain. The CDR3 extends over 13 amino acids. In germline, CDR1 is DFQATT, CDR2 SNEGSKA (reference sequence). V was shortened by 6 bases and J by 2 bases, with 13 bases between the two germline ends. The CDR3 is CSARGDPNTEAFF. DNA of the CDR3: TGCAGTGCGCGAGGAGACCCCAACACTGAAGCTTTCTTT.

In its sample, this clonotype was seen many times. V gene TRBV28 combines with J gene TRBJ2-3, with 8 bases fitting TRBD2. Germline V lookup: CDR1 MDHEN, CDR2 SYDVKM. The J segment lost 0 bases and the V segment lost 5 bases, leaving 7 bases of the junction unmatched. The CDR3 is 16 amino acids. The DNA of the CDR3 is TGTGCCAGCAGTACCCCGACTAGCGCTAGCACAGATACGCAGTATTTT. Translating gives CASSTPTSASTDTQYF.

This clonotype has just a few counts. J is TRBJ2-2 and V is TRBV12-3 or TRBV12-4; D unclear. The ends were cut back, 3 bases at V and 6 bases at J, with 5 bases in the middle. The CDR3 covers 12 residues. The CDR3 region is CASSFGPGELFF. In nucleotides, the CDR3 is TGTGCCAGCAGTTTCGGGCCCGGGGAGCTGTTTTTT.

The genes are TRBV18 and TRBJ2-7; 8 nucleotides agree with TRBD1. This CDR3 has 13 residues. From germline, CDR1 is KGHSH and CDR2 LQKENI. The trim removed 2 bases at V and 3 bases at J, leaving 0 bases unmatched. The chain's CDR3 is CASSPTGGYEQYF. CDR3 bases: TGTGCCAGCTCACCAACAGGGGGCTACGAGCAGTACTTC. Filled out from reference TRBV18 and TRBJ2-7, the complete variable domain reads NAGVMQNPRHLVRRRGQEARLRCSPMKGHSHVYWYRQLPEEGLKFMVYLQKENIIDESGMPKERFSAEFPKEGPSILRIQQVVRGDSAAYFCASSPTGGYEQYFGPGTRLTVT.

This clonotype was recorded many times. The CDR3 DNA is TGTGCCAGCAGCGTATGGTGGCGCACAGATACGCAGTATTTT. Protein: CASSVWWRTDTQYF. The J gene is TRBJ2-3, the V gene TRBV9; D is undetermined. Germline CDR1 and CDR2: SGDLS and YYNGEE. V lost 1 base, J lost 1 base, and 7 bases lay in between. The CDR3 consists of 14 residues.

This clonotype was seen more than once but under ten times. The V gene is TRBV18, the J gene TRBJ2-7; D might be TRBD1 or TRBD2, each matching 5 bases. Trimming shortened V by 8 bases and J by 2 bases, and 22 bases separated the two germline ends. The germline gives CDR1 KGHSH, CDR2 LQKENI. The CDR3 runs 16 residues. For the CDR3, the DNA is TGTGCCAGCACGCCTACCCGGGGCAGGCTACCCTACGAGCAGTACTTC. Residues: CASTPTRGRLPYEQYF.

This chain joins TRBV11-3 and TRBJ2-1; D is tentatively TRBD1 or TRBD2 (5 bases each). This CDR3 comprises 12 residues. The germline CDR1 and CDR2 sequences are SGHNT and YENEEA. V lost 4 bases and J 9 bases, leaving 10 bases between the germline ends. This chain's CDR3 is CASSSHGGEQFF. In DNA form, the CDR3 reads TGTGCCAGCAGCTCCCATGGGGGTGAGCAGTTCTTC. Looking up the rest from reference TRBV11-3 and TRBJ2-1 gives the full variable domain: EAGVVQSPRYKIIEKKQPVAFWCNPISGHNTLYWYLQNLGQGPELLIRYENEEAVDDSQLPKDRFSAERLKGVDSTLKIQPAELGDSAVYLCASSSHGGEQFFGPGTRLTVL.

This clonotype was seen only a few times. The rearrangement uses TRBV3-1 and TRBJ1-5, with D unclear. V was clipped by 3 bases and J by 0 bases, with 6 bases between them. CDR3 size: 14 residues. The germline gives CDR1 LGHDT, CDR2 YNNKEL (reference sequence). CDR3 sequence (DNA): TGTGCCAGCAGCCATTGGGGTAGCAATCAGCCCCAGCATTTT. Its protein product is CASSHWGSNQPQHF.

This clonotype has a handful of counts. The chain has TRBV5-1 and TRBJ2-2; no definite D call. V lost 1 base to trimming and J lost 7 bases, with 11 bases between them. This CDR3 region has 14 residues. Per the germline V gene, CDR1 is SGHRS and CDR2 is YFSETQ. The CDR3 protein is CASSLKMRNGELFF. The CDR3 nucleotides read TGCGCCAGCAGCTTGAAAATGCGGAACGGGGAGCTGTTTTTT.

This clonotype has a count of ten or more. The rearrangement uses TRBV20-1 and TRBJ2-1; 8 bases agree with TRBD2. The junction had 10 bases not matched to a gene; V was cut back by 5 bases and J by 7 bases. Germline V lookup: CDR1 DFQATT, CDR2 SNEGSKA (reference sequence). The CDR3 totals 14 residues. CDR3 nucleotide sequence: TGCAGTGCTGACCCCAGCGGGAGAGGAAATGAGCAGTTCTTC. It yields the protein CSADPSGRGNEQFF.

The V gene is TRBV20-1, the J gene TRBJ2-7; 14 nucleotides line up with TRBD2. CDR3 length: 16 amino acids. From germline, CDR1 is DFQATT and CDR2 SNEGSKA (reference sequence). With V trimmed by 7 bases and J by 2 bases, 10 bases remained unmatched. The CDR3 DNA follows: TGCAGTGACTCCCGGACTAGCGGGAGGTTAGCCTACGAGCAGTACTTC. Translated: CSDSRTSGRLAYEQYF.

This CDR3 is CASSDFSGSTDTQYF. CDR3 in DNA: TGTGCCAGCAGTGATTTCAGCGGGAGCACAGATACGCAGTATTTT. V usage is TRBV25-1 and J usage is TRBJ2-3; TRBD2 is a possible D gene (6 bases). Germline-derived CDR1 and CDR2 are MGHDK and SYGVNS. The CDR3 runs 15 residues. The V end was cut by 3 bases, the J end by 0 bases, with 10 bases between. Full variable domain (outside the CDR3, taken from reference TRBV25-1 and TRBJ2-3): EADIYQTPRYLVIGTGKKITLECSQTMGHDKMYWYQQDPGMELHLIHYSYGVNSTEKGDLSSESTVSRIRTEHFPLTLESARPSHTSQYLCASSDFSGSTDTQYFGPGTRLTVL.

This clonotype turned up a few times. The rearrangement uses TRBV4-3 and TRBJ2-2; possible D gene TRBD1, 6 bases. V lost 3 bases and J 2 bases, leaving 13 bases between the germline ends. The CDR3 covers 16 residues. CDR1 is LGHNA and CDR2 is YSLEER in the germline V gene. The CDR3 DNA is TGCGCCAGCAGCCACGCCGGGACACGTAACACCGGGGAGCTGTTTTTT. Amino acid sequence: CASSHAGTRNTGELFF.

The chain has TRBV20-1 and TRBJ2-1; 7 positions agree with TRBD2. This CDR3 has 15 residues. The J segment lost 5 bases and the V segment lost 5 bases, leaving 12 bases of the junction unmatched. Germline assignment: CDR1 DFQATT and CDR2 SNEGSKA (reference sequence). The CDR3 region has the DNA TGCAGTGCTGCCTCGGGGTTAGCGGGTAACAATGAGCAGTTCTTC. It is translated as CSAASGLAGNNEQFF.

The chain employs TRBV9 and TRBJ1-1; D gene uncertain. The V end was cut by 0 bases, the J end by 3 bases, with 18 bases between. Germline CDR1 SGDLS, CDR2 YYNGEE. CDR3 length equals 17 residues. The CDR3 here is CASSVDPAPMHYTEAFF. In DNA, the CDR3 is TGTGCCAGCAGCGTAGATCCGGCACCCATGCACTACACTGAAGCTTTCTTT. The full variable domain, its missing parts supplied by reference TRBV9 and TRBJ1-1, is DSGVTQTPKHLITATGQRVTLRCSPRSGDLSVYWYQQSLDQGLQFLIQYYNGEERAKGNILERFSAQQFPDLHSELNLSSLELGDSALYFCASSVDPAPMHYTEAFFGQGTRLTVV.

This clonotype was seen more than once but under ten times. The chain is built from TRBV5-1 and TRBJ2-7, with D uncertain. Trimming shortened V by 2 bases and J by 5 bases, and 5 bases separated the two germline ends. Germline-derived CDR1 and CDR2 are SGHRS and YFSETQ. The CDR3 consists of 11 residues. The CDR3 spells CASSFKDEQYF. As DNA, the CDR3 is TGCGCCAGCAGCTTCAAGGACGAGCAGTACTTC.

This clonotype was counted ten times or more. The genes are TRBV5-1 and TRBJ2-1; 11 nucleotides agree with TRBD2. The V gene's germline CDR1 is SGHRS and CDR2 YFSETQ. With V trimmed by 5 bases and J by 4 bases, 5 bases remained unmatched. This CDR3 comprises 15 residues. The CDR3 DNA is TGCGCCAGCAGTCGCGGGACTAGCGGATACAATGAGCAGTTCTTC. Protein sequence: CASSRGTSGYNEQFF.

This clonotype appeared many times. The rearrangement joins TRBV18 to TRBJ2-2; the match to TRBD2 covers 9 bases. This CDR3 has 15 residues. Germline V lookup: CDR1 KGHSH, CDR2 LQKENI. With V trimmed by 0 bases and J by 5 bases, 1 base remained unmatched. CDR3 amino acids: CASSPPAGGTGELFF. CDR3 bases: TGTGCCAGCTCACCACCAGCGGGAGGAACCGGGGAGCTGTTTTTT.

The chain uses TRBV20-1 and TRBJ1-3; no clear D gene. There are 15 residues in the CDR3. The V gene's germline CDR1 is DFQATT and CDR2 SNEGSKA (reference sequence). V gave up 3 bases and J gave up 4 bases, with 16 bases separating them. CDR3 in DNA: TGCAGTGCTAGCGGAGGAGTTGTTCTCGGAAACACCATATATTTT. Encoded protein: CSASGGVVLGNTIYF.

This clonotype was detected many times. This chain connects TRBV6-2 or TRBV6-3 to TRBJ2-2, with D hard to call. V was pared by 8 bases and J by 5 bases, with 12 bases between. Germline loops: CDR1 MNHEY, CDR2 SVGEGT. This CDR3 is 13 amino acids long. The DNA for the CDR3 is TGTGCCAGCGCGGCTGCCTCGACCGGGGAGCTGTTTTTT. The encoded protein is CASAAASTGELFF.

This clonotype was picked up a small number of times. V and J are TRBV4-1 and TRBJ2-5, with a tentative D call TRBD2 (7 bases). V lost 0 bases and J 5 bases, leaving 19 bases between the germline ends. This CDR3 region has 17 residues. Germline values: CDR1 MGHRA, CDR2 YSYEKL. As DNA, the CDR3 is TGCGCCAGCAGCCAAGACCAGGAGTTGGGGGGGCAGGAGACCCAGTACTTC. This encodes CASSQDQELGGQETQYF.

The J gene is TRBJ1-1, the V gene TRBV15; 10 nucleotides agree with TRBD1. CDR3 length: 15 amino acids. CDR1 and CDR2 (germline): LNHNV, YYDKDF (reference sequence). Trimming at V came to 2 bases and at J to 5 bases, leaving 5 bases not matched to a gene. CDR3 loop: CATSRSDRGRTEAFF. In DNA, the CDR3 is TGTGCCACCAGCAGATCGGACAGGGGGAGGACTGAAGCTTTCTTT.

This clonotype appeared many times. This chain uses TRBV4-1 with TRBJ2-1; weak D call: TRBD2 (5 bases). The CDR3 loop spans 16 amino acids. Per germline, CDR1 MGHRA and CDR2 YSYEKL. Trimming took 4 bases from V and 7 from J, leaving 20 bases between them. CDR3 in DNA: TGCGCCAGCAGCCGCGCCTTGGTGGGAGAGAAAAATGAGCAGTTCTTC. Encoded protein: CASSRALVGEKNEQFF.

This clonotype appeared many times. V usage is TRBV10-3 and J usage is TRBJ2-7, with D perhaps given as TRBD1 or TRBD2 (5 bases each). This CDR3 is built from 14 residues. The V end lost 1 base, the J end lost 0 bases, and 7 bases lay between the germline ends. CDR1 and CDR2 from the germline V gene are ENHRY and SYGVKD. The CDR3 region is CAISEWGNSYEQYF. CDR3 nucleotide sequence: TGTGCCATCAGTGAGTGGGGGAACTCCTACGAGCAGTACTTC.

This clonotype was seen a few times. The chain joins TRBV12-3 or TRBV12-4 to TRBJ2-5; 8 bases map to TRBD1. V trimming: 3 bases; J trimming: 2 bases; junction bases outside the gene matches: 8. The CDR3 sequence is 16 residues long. CDR3 coding DNA: TGTGCCAGCAGTTTTCGATACGGGACAGGTCAAGAGACCCAGTACTTC. This codes for CASSFRYGTGQETQYF.

Ten or more counts support this clonotype. This chain links TRBV12-3 or TRBV12-4 with TRBJ2-6; D possibly corresponds to TRBD1 (6 bases). Between the trimmed V and J ends, which lost 5 bases and 3 bases, there was a span of 11 bases. This CDR3 has 15 residues. For the CDR3, the DNA is TGTGCCAGCAGTCTTAGGGGGAGTGGGGCCAACGTCCTGACTTTC. This gives the protein CASSLRGSGANVLTF.

This clonotype was seen ten or more times. J is TRBJ2-7 and V is TRBV20-1; D ambiguous. The V gene lost 1 base and the J gene lost 2 bases, with 9 bases spanning the gap. This CDR3 contains 13 residues. CDR1 DFQATT and CDR2 SNEGSKA come from the germline V gene (reference sequence). As DNA, the CDR3 is TGCAGTGCTAGAGTTTCCCCCACCTACGAGCAGTACTTC. Amino acid sequence: CSARVSPTYEQYF.

J is TRBJ2-3 and V is TRBV5-1; D perhaps matches TRBD2 (6 bases). The CDR3 covers 14 residues. Trimming took off 3 bases at V and 2 bases at J, with 10 bases between the two ends. Germline V CDR1 and CDR2: SGHRS, YFSETQ. CDR3 in amino acids: CASSYGTSTDTQYF. The CDR3 nucleotides read TGCGCCAGCAGCTATGGGACTTCCACAGATACGCAGTATTTT. The complete variable domain, with remaining parts taken from reference TRBV5-1 and TRBJ2-3, reads KAGVTQTPRYLIKTRGQQVTLSCSPISGHRSVSWYQQTPGQGLQFLFEYFSETQRNKGNFPGRFSGRQFSNSRSEMNVSTLELGDSALYLCASSYGTSTDTQYFGPGTRLTVL.

The V and J genes are TRBV7-8 and TRBJ2-7; TRBD2 is a possible D gene (5 bases). Per the germline V gene, CDR1 is SGHVS and CDR2 is FQNEAQ. This CDR3 is built from 15 residues. Trimming took off 5 bases at V and 2 bases at J, with 16 bases between the two ends. The CDR3: CASSGRLARAYEQYF. The CDR3 coding sequence is TGTGCCAGCAGCGGACGTTTGGCGCGGGCCTACGAGCAGTACTTC.

This clonotype occurred many times. The V and J genes are TRBV5-1 and TRBJ2-3; tentative D call: TRBD1 (5 bases). There are 13 residues in the CDR3. Germline V gene data show CDR1 as SGHRS and CDR2 as YFSETQ. V was clipped by 2 bases and J by 6 bases, with 10 bases between them. CDR3 nucleotides: TGCGCCAGCAGCTTCCAAGGGGCCGATACGCAGTATTTT. This codes for CASSFQGADTQYF.